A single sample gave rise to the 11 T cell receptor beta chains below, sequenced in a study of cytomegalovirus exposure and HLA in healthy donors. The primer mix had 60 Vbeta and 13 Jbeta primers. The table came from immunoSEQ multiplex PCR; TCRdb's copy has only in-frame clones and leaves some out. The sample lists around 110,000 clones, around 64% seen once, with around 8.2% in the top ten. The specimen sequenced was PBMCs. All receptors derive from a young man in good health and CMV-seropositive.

In DNA form, the CDR3 reads TGTGCCAGTAGTATAGATTTTAGGGGGACAGAACTTTATGGCTACACCTTC. Protein sequence: CASSIDFRGTELYGYTF. V is TRBV19 and J is TRBJ1-2; 7 bases line up with TRBD1. The CDR3 contains 17 residues. The germline V gene has CDR1 LNHDA and CDR2 SQIVND (reference sequence). J lost 5 bases, V lost 0 bases, and 12 bases had no gene match.

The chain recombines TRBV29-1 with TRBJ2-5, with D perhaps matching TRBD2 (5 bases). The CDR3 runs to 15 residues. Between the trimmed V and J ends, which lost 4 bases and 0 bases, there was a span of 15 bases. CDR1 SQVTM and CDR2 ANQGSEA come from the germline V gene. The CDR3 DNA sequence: TGCAGCGTTGTATTGTGGAGCGGTCACCAAGAGACCCAGTACTTC. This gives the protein CSVVLWSGHQETQYF.

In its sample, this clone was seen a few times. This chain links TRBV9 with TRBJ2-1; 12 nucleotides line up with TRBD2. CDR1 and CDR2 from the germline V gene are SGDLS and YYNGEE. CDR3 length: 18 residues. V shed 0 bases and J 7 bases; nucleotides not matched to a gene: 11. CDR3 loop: CASSVALRTSGEGNEQFF. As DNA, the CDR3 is TGTGCCAGCAGCGTAGCTCTCCGGACTAGCGGGGAAGGTAATGAGCAGTTCTTC. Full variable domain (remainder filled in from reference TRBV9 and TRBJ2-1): DSGVTQTPKHLITATGQRVTLRCSPRSGDLSVYWYQQSLDQGLQFLIQYYNGEERAKGNILERFSAQQFPDLHSELNLSSLELGDSALYFCASSVALRTSGEGNEQFFGPGTRLTVL.

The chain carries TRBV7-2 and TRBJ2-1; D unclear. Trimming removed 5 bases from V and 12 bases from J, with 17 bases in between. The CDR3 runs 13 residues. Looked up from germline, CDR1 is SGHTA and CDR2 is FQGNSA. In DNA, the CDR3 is TGTGCCAGCAGCCTTAGTTGGGCCTATCCGCAGTTCTTC. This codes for CASSLSWAYPQFF.

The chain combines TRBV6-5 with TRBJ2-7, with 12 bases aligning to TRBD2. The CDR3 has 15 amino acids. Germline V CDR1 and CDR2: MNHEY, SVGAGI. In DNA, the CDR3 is TGTGTCTGGGTGACTAGCGGGAGTAGGTCCTACGAGCAGTACGTC. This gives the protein CVWVTSGSRSYEQYV.

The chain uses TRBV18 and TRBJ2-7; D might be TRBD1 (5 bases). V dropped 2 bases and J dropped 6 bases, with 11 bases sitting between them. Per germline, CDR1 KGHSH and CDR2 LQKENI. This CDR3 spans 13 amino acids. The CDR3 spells CASSPGQGSEQYF. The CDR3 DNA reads TGTGCCAGCTCACCAGGGCAGGGAAGCGAGCAGTACTTC.

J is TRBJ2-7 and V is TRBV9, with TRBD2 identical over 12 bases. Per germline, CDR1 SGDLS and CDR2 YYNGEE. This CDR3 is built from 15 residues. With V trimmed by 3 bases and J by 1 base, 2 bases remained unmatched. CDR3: CASSASGGASYEQYF. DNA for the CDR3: TGTGCCAGCAGCGCTAGCGGGGGGGCTTCCTACGAGCAGTACTTC.

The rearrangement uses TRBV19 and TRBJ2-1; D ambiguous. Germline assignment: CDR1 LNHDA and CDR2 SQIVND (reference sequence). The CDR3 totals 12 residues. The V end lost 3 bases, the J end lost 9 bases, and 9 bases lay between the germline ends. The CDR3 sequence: CASSMNSGEQFF. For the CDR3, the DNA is TGTGCCAGTAGTATGAACTCAGGTGAGCAGTTCTTC.

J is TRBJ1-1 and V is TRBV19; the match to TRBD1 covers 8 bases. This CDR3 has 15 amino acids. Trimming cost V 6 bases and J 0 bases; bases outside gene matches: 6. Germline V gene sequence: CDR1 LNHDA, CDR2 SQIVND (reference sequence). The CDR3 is CASRRDRLLNTEAFF. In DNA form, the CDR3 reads TGTGCCAGTAGAAGGGACAGGCTGTTGAACACTGAAGCTTTCTTT.

CDR3 nucleotide sequence: TGTGCCAGCAGTCCCCGGCTAGCGGGAGTAACAGATACGCAGTATTTT. Translating gives CASSPRLAGVTDTQYF. This chain joins TRBV28 and TRBJ2-3, with TRBD2 identical over 10 bases. V trimming: 5 bases; J trimming: 3 bases; junction bases outside the gene matches: 8. The CDR3 runs 16 residues. Germline V gene lookup returns CDR1 MDHEN and CDR2 SYDVKM.

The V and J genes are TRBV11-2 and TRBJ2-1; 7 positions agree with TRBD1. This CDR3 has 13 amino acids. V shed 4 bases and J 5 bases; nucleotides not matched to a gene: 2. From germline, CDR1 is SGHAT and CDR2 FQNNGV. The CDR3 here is CASSWDSNNEQFF. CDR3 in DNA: TGTGCCAGCAGCTGGGACAGCAACAATGAGCAGTTCTTC. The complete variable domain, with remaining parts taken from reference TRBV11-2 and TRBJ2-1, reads EAGVAQSPRYKIIEKRQSVAFWCNPISGHATLYWYQQILGQGPKLLIQFQNNGVVDDSQLPKDRFSAERLKGVDSTLKIQPAKLEDSAVYLCASSWDSNNEQFFGPGTRLTVL.